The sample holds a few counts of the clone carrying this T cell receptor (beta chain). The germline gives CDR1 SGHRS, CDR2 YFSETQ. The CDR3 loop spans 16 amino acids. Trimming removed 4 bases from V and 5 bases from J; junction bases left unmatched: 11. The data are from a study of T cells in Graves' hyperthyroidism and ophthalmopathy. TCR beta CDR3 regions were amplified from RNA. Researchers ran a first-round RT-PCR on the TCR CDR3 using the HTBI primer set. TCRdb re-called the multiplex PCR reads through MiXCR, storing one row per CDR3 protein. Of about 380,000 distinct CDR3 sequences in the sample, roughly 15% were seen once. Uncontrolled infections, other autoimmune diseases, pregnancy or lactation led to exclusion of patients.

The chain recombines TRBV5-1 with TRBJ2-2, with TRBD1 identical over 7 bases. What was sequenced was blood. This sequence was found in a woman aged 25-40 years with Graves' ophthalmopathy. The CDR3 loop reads CASSPGTAKLTGELFF. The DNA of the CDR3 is TGCGCCAGCAGCCCGGGGACAGCCAAACTTACCGGGGAGCTGTTTTTT.